The 2 T cell receptor beta chains listed next were all sequenced from one sample in a study of T cell responses to AZD1222 COVID-19 vaccine. Repertoires were generated with immunoSEQ multiplex PCR, while TCRdb's copy carries only in-frame clones and drops some. The sample lists some 110,000 clones, 88% occurring once. The input for sequencing was peripheral blood, taken 28 days after the second AZD1222 dose. The receptors were gathered from an adult who received the AZD1222 COVID-19 vaccine.

In nucleotides, the CDR3 is TGTGCCAGCAGTTACCGCGGGGGGGATAGGGACTATGGCTACACCTTC. Translation gives CASSYRGGDRDYGYTF. The chain has TRBV6-6 and TRBJ1-2, with D maybe TRBD1 (5 bases). The ends were cut back, 2 bases at V and 3 bases at J, with 16 bases in the middle. The CDR3 totals 16 residues. The germline CDR1 and CDR2 sequences are MNHNY and SVGAGI (reference sequence).

This rearrangement joins TRBV28 to TRBJ2-2, with 11 positions matching TRBD2. Trimming removed 6 bases from V and 4 bases from J; junction bases left unmatched: 7. The germline V gene has CDR1 MDHEN and CDR2 SYDVKM. The CDR3 covers 16 residues. The CDR3: CASRTGLAVGTGELFF. The CDR3 DNA reads TGTGCCAGCAGAACGGGACTAGCGGTAGGCACCGGGGAGCTGTTTTTT.